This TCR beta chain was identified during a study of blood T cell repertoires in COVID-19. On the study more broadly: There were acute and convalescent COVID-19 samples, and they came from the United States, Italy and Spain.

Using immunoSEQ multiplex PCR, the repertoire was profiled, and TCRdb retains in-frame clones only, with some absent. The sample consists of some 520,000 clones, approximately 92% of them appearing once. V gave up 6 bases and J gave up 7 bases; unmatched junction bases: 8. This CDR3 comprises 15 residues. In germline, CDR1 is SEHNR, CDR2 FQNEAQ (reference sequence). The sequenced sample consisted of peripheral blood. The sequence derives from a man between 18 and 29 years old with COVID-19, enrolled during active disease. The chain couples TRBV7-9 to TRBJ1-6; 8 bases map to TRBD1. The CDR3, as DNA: TGTGCCAGCAGTCCAGACAGGGGACGAAATTCACCCCTCCACTTT. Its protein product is CASSPDRGRNSPLHF.